These 19 T cell receptor beta chains originate from one sample sequenced in a study of PD-L1 blockade in urothelial cancer. Libraries were prepared by immunoSEQ multiplex PCR; TCRdb keeps only in-frame clonotypes and omits some of them. Of around 50,000 clones in the sample, more than 75% were seen once. Time point specified: pretreatment peripheral blood. Sequenced material: PBMCs, taken around atezolizumab (anti-PD-L1) treatment. These TCRs come from a man aged 50-59 years with urothelial cancer.

The chain employs TRBV5-1 and TRBJ2-1, with TRBD2 identical over 7 bases. V was pared by 3 bases and J by 0 bases, with 9 bases of the junction left unmatched. This CDR3 spans 17 amino acids. Germline V gene lookup returns CDR1 SGHRS and CDR2 YFSETQ. The CDR3 DNA is TGCGCCAGCAGCTACGTAGCGGGTATAAGCTCCTACAATGAGCAGTTCTTC. This codes for CASSYVAGISSYNEQFF.

This chain joins TRBV10-2 and TRBJ2-7; the match to TRBD2 covers 12 bases. Germline trimming cut 6 bases from V and 5 bases from J; bases unmatched to any gene: 5. CDR3 length: 14 residues. Germline V gene data show CDR1 as WSHSY and CDR2 as SAAADI. Here the CDR3 DNA reads TGCGCCAGCAGCCCGACTAGCGGGAGCAACGAGCAGTACTTC. Translation gives CASSPTSGSNEQYF.

The V and J genes are TRBV30 and TRBJ1-2, with unresolved D. This CDR3 has 15 residues. CDR1 is GTSNPN and CDR2 is SVGIG in the germline V gene (reference sequence). V lost 0 bases to trimming and J lost 4 bases, with 15 bases between them. CDR3 sequence: CAWSVLGSGSYGYTF. DNA for the CDR3: TGTGCCTGGAGTGTACTGGGGAGCGGTTCCTATGGCTACACCTTC.

The chain links TRBV27 to TRBJ2-6, with D possibly being TRBD2 (5 bases). The CDR3 has 17 residues. Germline-derived CDR1 and CDR2 are MNHEY and SMNVEV (reference sequence). The V gene lost 6 bases and the J gene lost 0 bases, with 15 bases spanning the gap. The CDR3 protein is CASRPGSIGSGANVLTF. The CDR3 DNA is TGTGCCAGCAGACCGGGGTCGATAGGCTCTGGGGCCAACGTCCTGACTTTC.

The chain joins TRBV9 to TRBJ2-2; tentatively, D is TRBD1 (6 bases). The CDR3 sequence is 18 residues long. The germline V gene encodes CDR1 SGDLS and CDR2 YYNGEE. V was cut by 0 bases and J by 3 bases, with 18 bases left in between. CDR3 region: CASSVVEQGAVDTGELFF. CDR3 DNA: TGTGCCAGCAGCGTAGTAGAACAGGGAGCCGTCGACACCGGGGAGCTGTTTTTT.

The rearrangement joins TRBV5-5 to TRBJ2-1, with TRBD1 matching over 7 bases. This CDR3 has 15 residues. After removal of 0 bases from V and 9 bases from J, the junction contained 9 bases not matched to a gene. Germline V gene data show CDR1 as SGHKS and CDR2 as YYEKEE (reference sequence). CDR3 loop: CASSLEGGAAAEQFF. In nucleotides, the CDR3 is TGTGCCAGCAGCTTGGAAGGGGGCGCGGCGGCTGAGCAGTTCTTC.

This chain uses TRBV6-6 with TRBJ2-3; D gene ambiguous. The germline V and J ends were trimmed by 2 bases and 5 bases, with 8 bases remaining between them. The germline V gene encodes CDR1 MNHNY and CDR2 SVGAGI (reference sequence). The CDR3 consists of 13 residues. CDR3 coding DNA: TGTGCCAGCAGTTACCGTACGGGAGATACGCAGTATTTT. This sequence encodes CASSYRTGDTQYF.

The chain uses TRBV7-8 and TRBJ2-5; 12 nucleotides align to TRBD2. V shed 0 bases and J 5 bases; nucleotides not matched to a gene: 7. The CDR3 is made up of 17 amino acids. CDR1 is SGHVS and CDR2 is FQNEAQ in the germline V gene. The CDR3 coding sequence is TGTGCCAGCAGCTTAGCGCTAGCGGGAGGGCCCATGGAGACCCAGTACTTC. Amino acid sequence: CASSLALAGGPMETQYF.

The genes are TRBV19 and TRBJ1-1; the D is unclear. This CDR3 is built from 14 residues. Trimming took off 5 bases at V and 7 bases at J, with 17 bases between the two ends. Germline loops: CDR1 LNHDA, CDR2 SQIVND (reference sequence). This chain's CDR3 is CASSRSWTGGEAFF. CDR3 nucleotide sequence: TGTGCCAGTAGTCGCTCTTGGACGGGAGGTGAAGCTTTCTTT.

The chain carries TRBV30 and TRBJ2-3; D is perhaps TRBD2 (6 bases). Germline CDR1 reads GTSNPN; CDR2 reads SVGIG (reference sequence). Between the trimmed V and J ends, which lost 1 base and 3 bases, there was a span of 17 bases. The CDR3 covers 16 residues. CDR3 sequence reads: CAWSADGGRRTDTQYF. DNA of the CDR3: TGTGCCTGGAGTGCCGACGGGGGACGGAGGACAGATACGCAGTATTTT.

The gene calls are TRBV28 and TRBJ2-5, with D possibly TRBD2 on 5 matching bases. The CDR3 extends over 13 amino acids. The V end lost 6 bases, the J end lost 5 bases, and 13 bases lay between the germline ends. The V gene's germline CDR1 is MDHEN and CDR2 SYDVKM. The CDR3 loop reads CASSYGPGETQYF. In DNA form, the CDR3 reads TGTGCCAGCAGCTACGGGCCGGGGGAGACCCAGTACTTC.

This clone appeared a few times. The chain is built from TRBV14 and TRBJ2-3; TRBD2 matches at 8 bases. V trimming: 4 bases; J trimming: 4 bases; junction bases outside the gene matches: 7. The CDR3 has 15 residues. CDR1 and CDR2 from the germline V gene are SGHDN and FVKESK. The CDR3: CASSRPAGVSDTQYF. The CDR3 DNA follows: TGTGCCAGCAGCCGGCCAGCGGGAGTCTCAGATACGCAGTATTTT.

This sequence joins TRBV25-1 and TRBJ1-3, with TRBD1 identical over 7 bases. Losses at the gene ends were 4 bases for V and 4 bases for J; bases not matched to a gene: 10. Germline V gene data show CDR1 as MGHDK and CDR2 as SYGVNS. This CDR3 has 16 amino acids. In nucleotides, the CDR3 is TGTGCCAGCAGTGTACCGGGACAGAGATCCGGAAACACCATATATTTT. Translation gives CASSVPGQRSGNTIYF. Based on the CDR3 plus reference TRBV25-1 and TRBJ1-3, the full variable domain is EADIYQTPRYLVIGTGKKITLECSQTMGHDKMYWYQQDPGMELHLIHYSYGVNSTEKGDLSSESTVSRIRTEHFPLTLESARPSHTSQYLCASSVPGQRSGNTIYFGEGSWLTVV.

The chain couples TRBV7-6 to TRBJ1-2; D possibly corresponds to TRBD1 (5 bases). The germline V and J ends were trimmed by 5 bases and 3 bases, with 16 bases remaining between them. In germline, CDR1 is SGHVS, CDR2 FNYEAQ. The CDR3 is 15 amino acids. CDR3 in amino acids: CASSPLTGGDYGYTF. The CDR3 DNA reads as TGTGCCAGCAGCCCCCTTACGGGGGGAGACTATGGCTACACCTTC.

The V call is TRBV6-1, the J call TRBJ2-1, with a weak D call TRBD1 (5 bases). V gave up 7 bases and J gave up 4 bases, with 11 bases separating them. In germline, CDR1 is MNHNS, CDR2 SASEGT. The CDR3 runs to 13 residues. The CDR3 loop is CASTKGPYNEQFF. The CDR3 DNA reads TGTGCCAGCACTAAGGGGCCATACAATGAGCAGTTCTTC.

V usage is TRBV15 and J usage is TRBJ1-1; D is ambiguous. Germline V CDR1 and CDR2: LNHNV, YYDKDF (reference sequence). The CDR3 is 13 amino acids. V was cut by 6 bases and J by 6 bases, with 14 bases left in between. The CDR3 reads CATRMMGAPEAFF. CDR3 nucleotide sequence: TGTGCCACCAGGATGATGGGAGCCCCTGAAGCTTTCTTT. Complete variable domain (other parts from reference TRBV15 and TRBJ1-1): DAMVIQNPRYQVTQFGKPVTLSCSQTLNHNVMYWYQQKSSQAPKLLFHYYDKDFNNEADTPDNFQSRRPNTSFCFLDIRSPGLGDTAMYLCATRMMGAPEAFFGQGTRLTVV.

The chain employs TRBV7-2 and TRBJ2-7; D not resolved. This CDR3 comprises 15 residues. Germline V gene lookup returns CDR1 SGHTA and CDR2 FQGNSA. Trimming removed 2 bases from V and 0 bases from J, with 11 bases in between. The CDR3 spells CASSLTGGSSYEQYF. The CDR3 DNA reads TGTGCCAGCAGCTTAACTGGCGGTAGCTCCTACGAGCAGTACTTC.

V and J are TRBV10-3 and TRBJ1-1; D is uncertain. The CDR3 totals 13 residues. The germline CDR1 and CDR2 sequences are ENHRY and SYGVKD. V was clipped by 6 bases and J by 6 bases, with 14 bases between them. CDR3 residues: CAIRENPVPEAFF. The DNA for the CDR3 is TGTGCCATCAGGGAGAATCCGGTACCTGAAGCTTTCTTT.

V and J are TRBV10-3 and TRBJ2-7; the match to TRBD2 covers 11 bases. The V gene's germline CDR1 is ENHRY and CDR2 SYGVKD. This CDR3 is 15 amino acids long. V trimming: 9 bases; J trimming: 1 base; junction bases outside the gene matches: 8. The CDR3 loop is CAIAIGTSGSYEQYF. The CDR3 DNA reads TGTGCCATAGCGATTGGGACTAGCGGATCCTACGAGCAGTACTTC.